This entry lists 27 T cell receptor beta chains sequenced from one sample in a study of memory CD4+ T cells and cytomegalovirus serostatus. Method: immunoSEQ multiplex PCR; TCRdb's copy keeps in-frame clones and lacks some. The data show 25,000 to 30,000 clones, over 70% seen once. The sort gate was single viable CD3+CD4+CD8-CD45RO+ cells for memory CD4+ T cells. Sequencing was performed on memory CD4+ T cells from blood. The receptors come from an adult in good health and CMV-seronegative.

The chain links TRBV27 to TRBJ1-1, with D possibly matching TRBD1 (6 bases). The ends were cut back, 3 bases at V and 5 bases at J, with 16 bases in the middle. The CDR3 sequence is 15 residues long. The V gene's germline CDR1 is MNHEY and CDR2 SMNVEV (reference sequence). CDR3 DNA sequence: TGTGCCAGCAGTTTTAGCACAGGGTGGGGAACTGAAGCTTTCTTT. Translated, it gives CASSFSTGWGTEAFF.

V is TRBV5-1 and J is TRBJ1-2; TRBD1 matches at 7 bases. In germline, CDR1 is SGHRS, CDR2 YFSETQ. The CDR3 runs 15 residues. The V segment lost 0 bases and the J segment 2 bases; nucleotides outside the gene matches: 4. CDR3 in DNA: TGCGCCAGCAGCTTGGGGACAGGTTTAAACTATGGCTACACCTTC. Its translation is CASSLGTGLNYGYTF.

This chain joins TRBV18 and TRBJ2-3; 8 bases align to TRBD2. Germline assignment: CDR1 KGHSH and CDR2 LQKENI. CDR3 length: 15 residues. Trimming took 4 bases from V and 0 from J; bases not matched to a gene: 3. For the CDR3, the DNA is TGTGCCAGCTCACGTAGCGGGGTAAGCACAGATACGCAGTATTTT. Translated: CASSRSGVSTDTQYF. The full variable domain, completed using reference TRBV18 and TRBJ2-3, is NAGVMQNPRHLVRRRGQEARLRCSPMKGHSHVYWYRQLPEEGLKFMVYLQKENIIDESGMPKERFSAEFPKEGPSILRIQQVVRGDSAAYFCASSRSGVSTDTQYFGPGTRLTVL.

This rearrangement joins TRBV9 to TRBJ2-3; no definite D call. This CDR3 spans 12 amino acids. V lost 4 bases and J 1 base, leaving 4 bases between the germline ends. The germline V gene has CDR1 SGDLS and CDR2 YYNGEE. The CDR3 loop is CASSTRTDTQYF. For the CDR3, the DNA is TGTGCCAGCAGCACCCGCACAGATACGCAGTATTTT.

This chain connects TRBV19 to TRBJ1-1; 8 nucleotides align to TRBD1. The CDR3 consists of 15 residues. Trimming at V came to 7 bases and at J to 6 bases, leaving 13 bases not matched to a gene. CDR1 and CDR2 (germline): LNHDA, SQIVND (reference sequence). CDR3 residues: CASIGTGIFLPEAFF. The DNA for the CDR3 is TGTGCCAGTATCGGGACAGGAATATTCCTCCCTGAAGCTTTCTTT.

The V call is TRBV4-3, the J call TRBJ2-7; 7 bases are shared with TRBD1. The length of the CDR3 is 15 residues. V shed 5 bases and J 3 bases; nucleotides not matched to a gene: 10. The V gene's germline CDR1 is LGHNA and CDR2 YSLEER. The CDR3 protein is CASSYTLGDSYEQYF. The CDR3, as DNA: TGCGCCAGCAGCTACACCCTTGGGGACAGCTACGAGCAGTACTTC.

About this clone itself: This sample also contains other DNA sequences that code for the same CDR3. The chain recombines TRBV28 with TRBJ2-3, with 7 bases matching TRBD1. CDR3 length equals 15 residues. The germline V gene has CDR1 MDHEN and CDR2 SYDVKM. The V segment lost 5 bases and the J segment 1 base; nucleotides outside the gene matches: 6. This CDR3 is CASSRRTGGTDTQYF. The DNA of the CDR3 is TGTGCCAGCAGTCGAAGGACAGGAGGCACAGATACGCAGTATTTT.

The rearrangement links TRBV6-6 to TRBJ2-3; unclear D gene. Germline-derived CDR1 and CDR2 are MNHNY and SVGAGI (reference sequence). The CDR3 has 14 amino acids. V lost 3 bases and J 3 bases, leaving 10 bases between the germline ends. CDR3 in amino acids: CASSYPSKTDTQYF. CDR3 in DNA: TGTGCCAGCAGTTATCCTTCAAAGACAGATACGCAGTATTTT.

This clone showed up just a few times. This CDR3 is CSGLETEAFF. DNA of the CDR3: TGCAGTGGACTGGAGACTGAAGCTTTCTTT. This rearrangement joins TRBV29-1 to TRBJ1-1; the D is unclear. The CDR3 length is 10 residues. The germline V gene encodes CDR1 SQVTM and CDR2 ANQGSEA.

The chain combines TRBV21-1 with TRBJ2-7. TRBV21-1 is shown as a pseudogene. The CDR3 is made up of 14 amino acids. The CDR3 DNA reads as TGTGCCAGCAGCAAAGATAAGGTTCGGAACGAGCAGTACTTC. Its translation: CASSKDKVRNEQYF.

This clone was found a few times. CDR3 region: CASSMDRAGIQYF. CDR3 DNA sequence: TGTGCCAGTAGTATGGACAGGGCCGGCATTCAGTACTTC. The rearrangement links TRBV19 to TRBJ2-4; the match to TRBD1 covers 8 bases. This CDR3 contains 13 residues. The J segment lost 9 bases and the V segment lost 3 bases, leaving 4 bases of the junction unmatched. Germline V CDR1 and CDR2: LNHDA, SQIVND (reference sequence).

The rearrangement uses TRBV4-2 and TRBJ2-5; D is undetermined. Per germline, CDR1 LGHNA and CDR2 YNFKEQ. The CDR3 has 13 amino acids. The V and J ends lost 0 bases and 7 bases respectively, with 9 bases between them. The CDR3 bases are TGTGCCAGCAGCCAAGACTGGGAAAGGACCCAGTACTTC. Translation gives CASSQDWERTQYF.

The chain couples TRBV11-3 to TRBJ1-6; 7 bases are a match to TRBD1. Germline trimming cut 5 bases from V and 5 bases from J; bases unmatched to any gene: 3. Germline V lookup: CDR1 SGHNT, CDR2 YENEEA. There are 14 residues in the CDR3. The CDR3 nucleotides read TGTGCCAGCAGCCCGACAGGGAATAATTCACCCCTCCACTTT. Translating gives CASSPTGNNSPLHF.

The J gene is TRBJ1-2, the V gene TRBV29-1; the match to TRBD1 covers 7 bases. CDR1 is SQVTM and CDR2 is ANQGSEA in the germline V gene. This CDR3 is built from 14 residues. The V and J ends lost 7 bases and 4 bases, in that order; junction bases with no gene match: 12. CDR3: CSALPLTGPYGYTF. CDR3 DNA sequence: TGCAGCGCCCTCCCTTTGACAGGGCCCTATGGCTACACCTTC.

The genes are TRBV11-3 and TRBJ1-6; 8 positions agree with TRBD1. V dropped 5 bases and J dropped 8; count of bases not matched to a gene: 8. Germline values: CDR1 SGHNT, CDR2 YENEEA. The CDR3 runs to 15 residues. The CDR3 protein is CASSPRTGSDSPLHF. CDR3 sequence (DNA): TGTGCCAGCAGCCCAAGGACAGGGTCCGATTCACCCCTCCACTTT.

V and J are TRBV19 and TRBJ1-5; a weak D match, TRBD1 (6 bases). The V gene lost 6 bases and the J gene lost 2 bases, with 11 bases spanning the gap. The germline V gene encodes CDR1 LNHDA and CDR2 SQIVND (reference sequence). This CDR3 spans 14 amino acids. In DNA, the CDR3 is TGTGCCAGTAGGTTGGGGGCCGGCAATCAGCCCCAGCATTTT. This translates into CASRLGAGNQPQHF. The full variable domain, with the rest looked up from reference TRBV19 and TRBJ1-5, is DGGITQSPKYLFRKEGQNVTLSCEQNLNHDAMYWYRQDPGQGLRLIYYSQIVNDFQKGDIAEGYSVSREKKESFPLTVTSAQKNPTAFYLCASRLGAGNQPQHFGDGTRLSIL.

This chain connects TRBV21-1 to TRBJ2-7. TRBV21-1 has pseudogene status. The CDR3 spans 16 residues. CDR3 region: CASSRKMKDSSYEQYF. Written as DNA, the CDR3 is TGTGCCAGCAGCAGAAAGATGAAGGATAGCTCCTACGAGCAGTACTTC.

This rearrangement joins TRBV7-2 to TRBJ2-7, with 10 bases lining up with TRBD1. From germline, CDR1 is SGHTA and CDR2 FQGNSA. The CDR3 is made up of 15 amino acids. Trimming took 5 bases from V and 5 from J; bases not matched to a gene: 9. The CDR3 DNA sequence: TGTGCCAGCAGCAGCACCGGGACAGGGGTCCACGAGCAGTACTTC. It translates to CASSSTGTGVHEQYF.

For this clone: Within the sample, other DNA sequences also encode this same CDR3. The chain employs TRBV30 and TRBJ1-3, with D unresolved. There are 13 residues in the CDR3. Trimming cost V 1 base and J 1 base, with 5 bases left between them. The germline V gene encodes CDR1 GTSNPN and CDR2 SVGIG (reference sequence). The CDR3 reads CAWSEGSGNTIYF. The CDR3 DNA follows: TGTGCCTGGAGTGAGGGATCTGGAAACACCATATATTTT. The variable domain in full, completed from reference TRBV30 and TRBJ1-3, reads SQTIHQWPATLVQPVGSPLSLECTVEGTSNPNLYWYRQAAGRGLQLLFYSVGIGQISSEVPQNLSASRPQDRQFILSSKKLLLSDSGFYLCAWSEGSGNTIYFGEGSWLTVV.

This clone was counted a few times. The chain employs TRBV30 and TRBJ1-4; the D gene is possibly TRBD1 (6 bases). Trimming shortened V by 3 bases and J by 4 bases, and 12 bases separated the two germline ends. Germline V gene sequence: CDR1 GTSNPN, CDR2 SVGIG (reference sequence). This CDR3 is 14 amino acids long. The chain's CDR3 is CAWSTGAHNEKLFF. In nucleotides, the CDR3 is TGTGCCTGGAGCACGGGGGCCCATAATGAAAAACTGTTTTTT.

The rearrangement joins TRBV6-1 to TRBJ2-7; D could derive from TRBD1 or TRBD2 (5 bases each). This CDR3 has 15 residues. V lost 0 bases and J 2 bases, leaving 11 bases between the germline ends. CDR1 is MNHNS, CDR2 SASEGT, per germline. The CDR3 sequence: CASSEAPGTAYEQYF. As DNA, the CDR3 is TGTGCCAGCAGTGAAGCACCGGGGACCGCCTACGAGCAGTACTTC.

The chain couples TRBV5-4 to TRBJ2-3, with 11 nucleotides matching TRBD2. The CDR3 is made up of 16 amino acids. Trimming took 4 bases from V and 5 from J; bases not matched to a gene: 9. Germline loops: CDR1 SGHNT, CDR2 YYREEE (reference sequence). In DNA form, the CDR3 reads TGTGCCAGCAGCACGTTTAGCGGGGGGGCCAGAGATACGCAGTATTTT. Translating it yields CASSTFSGGARDTQYF.

The J gene is TRBJ2-7, the V gene TRBV27; D possibly corresponds to TRBD1 (6 bases). V lost 3 bases and J lost 3, with 15 bases in between. This CDR3 spans 15 amino acids. In germline, CDR1 is MNHEY, CDR2 SMNVEV (reference sequence). The CDR3, as DNA: TGTGCCAGCAGTTTTAAAGCAGGGGAAAGCTACGAGCAGTACTTC. It is translated as CASSFKAGESYEQYF.

By share, this clone ranks as medium-sized. The chain links TRBV5-4 to TRBJ1-1; 7 nucleotides agree with TRBD1. This CDR3 is built from 14 residues. J was trimmed by 5 bases and V by 2 bases; bases with no gene match: 6. The germline V gene has CDR1 SGHNT and CDR2 YYREEE (reference sequence). The CDR3 is CASSFEGAGTEAFF. As DNA, the CDR3 is TGTGCCAGCAGCTTTGAGGGGGCCGGGACTGAAGCTTTCTTT.

The chain carries TRBV2 and TRBJ2-7; the D is unclear. The germline V and J ends were trimmed by 1 base and 4 bases, with 2 bases remaining between them. The CDR3 runs 11 residues. The V gene's germline CDR1 is SNHLY and CDR2 FYNNEI. For the CDR3, the DNA is TGTGCCAGCAGTGAAGTTTACGAGCAGTACTTC. It is translated as CASSEVYEQYF.

The rearrangement links TRBV28 to TRBJ1-2, with 8 bases that match TRBD1. Germline V CDR1 and CDR2: MDHEN, SYDVKM. V shed 2 bases and J 3 bases; nucleotides not matched to a gene: 5. The CDR3 is 15 residues long. The CDR3: CASSLMGTGDYGYTF. CDR3 bases: TGTGCCAGCAGTTTAATGGGGACAGGTGACTATGGCTACACCTTC.

The rearrangement uses TRBV28 and TRBJ2-5; D might be TRBD2 (6 bases). CDR3 size: 14 residues. Germline V gives CDR1 MDHEN, CDR2 SYDVKM. V lost 2 bases, J lost 0 bases, and 7 bases lay in between. The chain's CDR3 is CASSLAGYQETQYF. The DNA for the CDR3 is TGTGCCAGCAGTTTAGCGGGGTACCAAGAGACCCAGTACTTC.